Reported below is one TCR beta chain. The source of the sample is a study of cytomegalovirus exposure and HLA in healthy donors. The CDR3 consists of 14 residues. Germline V gives CDR1 SGHTA, CDR2 FQGNSA. Trimming stripped 4 bases from V and 11 bases from J, with 18 bases between. Use of 60 Vbeta and 13 Jbeta primers characterized the PCR. Clones were read by immunoSEQ multiplex PCR, and TCRdb kept only the in-frame ones, dropping some. The repertoire includes roughly 120,000 clones, roughly 83% of them detected once, and around 4.5% sits in the top ten. This receptor was taken from a man aged 25 to 45 in good health and CMV-seropositive. The rearrangement links TRBV7-2 to TRBJ1-5; D call uncertain. Sequenced input: PBMCs. In nucleotides, the CDR3 is TGTGCCAGCAGCTCGAATCCACTAGCCCAGGCCCAGCATTTT. Its protein is CASSSNPLAQAQHF. The full variable domain, in which reference TRBV7-2 and TRBJ1-5 provide the parts outside the CDR3, is GAGVSQSPSNKVTEKGKDVELRCDPISGHTALYWYRQSLGQGLEFLIYFQGNSAPDKSGLPSDRFSAERTGGSVSTLTIQRTQQEDSAVYLCASSSNPLAQAQHFGDGTRLSIL.